This passage covers 2 T cell receptor beta chains from one sample sequenced in a study of shared clonotypes between healthy human individuals. Produced via immunoSEQ multiplex PCR; TCRdb's table is partial and in-frame only. The sample lists more than 2,000,000 clones, approximately 92% occurring once. Source material: naive CD4+ T cells sorted from blood. Subset indicated: CD45RA+ positively selected. These TCRs come from a man aged 18 to 35 in good health.

The chain carries TRBV6-6 and TRBJ1-2, with 7 nucleotides matching TRBD1. After removal of 6 bases from V and 8 bases from J, the junction contained 15 bases not matched to a gene. CDR1 is MNHNY, CDR2 SVGAGI, per germline (reference sequence). There are 15 residues in the CDR3. In DNA, the CDR3 is TGTGCCAGCAGATCCCGGGGGGACAGACCTTGGGGCTACACCTTC. It is translated as CASRSRGDRPWGYTF.

The J gene is TRBJ2-7, the V gene TRBV30; the D is unclear. Deletions cut 0 bases from V and 3 bases from J, with 9 bases between. CDR1 GTSNPN and CDR2 SVGIG come from the germline V gene (reference sequence). The CDR3 contains 13 residues. CDR3 bases: TGTGCCTGGAGTGTACAACAGAACTACGAGCAGTACTTC. Amino acids: CAWSVQQNYEQYF.